Following are 3 T cell receptor beta chains from one sample sequenced in a study of cytomegalovirus exposure and HLA in healthy donors. This PCR relied on a set of 60 Vbeta primers and 13 Jbeta primers. Some clones are missing from TCRdb's copy, which holds only in-frame ones; the method was immunoSEQ multiplex PCR. The sample contains approximately 150,000 clones, around 88% of which appear only once. Source material: PBMCs. All receptors come from a woman aged 25-40 years in good health and CMV-seronegative.

The chain carries TRBV11-1 and TRBJ2-2, with 10 bases that match TRBD1. The V segment lost 3 bases and the J segment 2 bases; nucleotides outside the gene matches: 9. Germline V gene sequence: CDR1 SGHAT, CDR2 FQDESV (reference sequence). This CDR3 has 18 residues. The CDR3 reads CASSFPLGTGVNTGELFF. The CDR3 nucleotides read TGTGCCAGCAGCTTCCCCTTAGGGACAGGGGTTAACACCGGGGAGCTGTTTTTT.

This chain links TRBV5-1 with TRBJ2-1; TRBD2 agrees at 9 bases. Losses at the gene ends were 4 bases for V and 4 bases for J; bases not matched to a gene: 6. The germline CDR1 and CDR2 sequences are SGHRS and YFSETQ. The CDR3 sequence is 15 residues long. Written as DNA, the CDR3 is TGCGCCAGCAGCCCGCGACTAGCGGATTACAATGAGCAGTTCTTC. Translated, it gives CASSPRLADYNEQFF.

The chain is built from TRBV29-1 and TRBJ1-2; D is undetermined. CDR1 and CDR2 (germline): SQVTM, ANQGSEA. The length of the CDR3 is 12 residues. Trimming left V 1 base short and J 4 bases short, with 7 bases between. CDR3 bases: TGCAGCGTTGAAGCGTTCCGCTATGGCTACACCTTC. Residues: CSVEAFRYGYTF.